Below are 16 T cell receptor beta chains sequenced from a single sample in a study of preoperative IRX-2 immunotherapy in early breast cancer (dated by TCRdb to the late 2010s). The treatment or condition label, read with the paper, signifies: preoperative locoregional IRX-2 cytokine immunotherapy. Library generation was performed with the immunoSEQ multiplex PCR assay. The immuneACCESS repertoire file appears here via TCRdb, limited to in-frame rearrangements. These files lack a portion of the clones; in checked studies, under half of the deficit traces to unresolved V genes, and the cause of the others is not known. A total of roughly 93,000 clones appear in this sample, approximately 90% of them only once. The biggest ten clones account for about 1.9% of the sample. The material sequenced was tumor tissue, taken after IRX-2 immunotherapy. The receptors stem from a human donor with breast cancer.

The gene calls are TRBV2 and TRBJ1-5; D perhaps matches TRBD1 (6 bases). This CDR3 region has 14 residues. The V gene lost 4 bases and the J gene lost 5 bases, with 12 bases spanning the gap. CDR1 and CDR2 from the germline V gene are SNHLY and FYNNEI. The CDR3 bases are TGTGCCAGCAGTGTGTCCGGGACATATCAGCCCCAGCATTTT. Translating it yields CASSVSGTYQPQHF.

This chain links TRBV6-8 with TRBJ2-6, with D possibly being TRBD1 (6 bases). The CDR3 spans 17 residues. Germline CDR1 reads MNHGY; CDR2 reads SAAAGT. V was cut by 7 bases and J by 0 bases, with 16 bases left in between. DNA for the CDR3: TGTGCCAGCAACCCCCCCGGCAGGGGCTCTGGGGCCAACGTCCTGACTTTC. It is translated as CASNPPGRGSGANVLTF.

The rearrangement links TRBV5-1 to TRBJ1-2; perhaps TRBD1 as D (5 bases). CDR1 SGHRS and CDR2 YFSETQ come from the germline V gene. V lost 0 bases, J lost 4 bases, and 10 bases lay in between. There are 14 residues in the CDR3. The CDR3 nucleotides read TGCGCCAGCAGCTTGGCAGGGCTGGCCTATGGCTACACCTTC. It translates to CASSLAGLAYGYTF.

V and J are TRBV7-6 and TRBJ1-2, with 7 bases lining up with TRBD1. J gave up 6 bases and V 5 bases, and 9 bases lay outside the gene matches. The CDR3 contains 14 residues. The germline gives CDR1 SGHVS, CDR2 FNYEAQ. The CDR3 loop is CASSLNRGWNGYTF. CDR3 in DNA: TGTGCCAGCAGCCTTAACAGGGGATGGAATGGCTACACCTTC.

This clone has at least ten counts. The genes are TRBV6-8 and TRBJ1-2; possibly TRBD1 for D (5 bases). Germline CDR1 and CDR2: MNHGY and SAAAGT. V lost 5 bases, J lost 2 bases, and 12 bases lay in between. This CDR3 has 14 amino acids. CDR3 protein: CASSDGDLNYGYTF. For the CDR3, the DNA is TGTGCCAGCAGTGACGGGGACCTGAACTATGGCTACACCTTC.

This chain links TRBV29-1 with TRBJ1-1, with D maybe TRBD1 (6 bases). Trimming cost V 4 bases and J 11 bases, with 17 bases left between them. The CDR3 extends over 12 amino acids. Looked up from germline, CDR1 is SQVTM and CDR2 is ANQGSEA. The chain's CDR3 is CSVVAGTLDAFF. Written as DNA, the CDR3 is TGCAGCGTTGTAGCGGGGACATTGGACGCTTTCTTT. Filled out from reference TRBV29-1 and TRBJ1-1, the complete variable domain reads SAVISQKPSRDICQRGTSLTIQCQVDSQVTMMFWYRQQPGQSLTLIATANQGSEATYESGFVIDKFPISRPNLTFSTLTVSNMSPEDSSIYLCSVVAGTLDAFFGQGTRLTVV.

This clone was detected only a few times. CDR3 sequence: CASSLGDRGREKLFF. The CDR3 DNA sequence: TGTGCCAGCAGCTTAGGGGACAGGGGAAGGGAAAAACTGTTTTTT. The chain has TRBV11-3 and TRBJ1-4, with 10 bases aligning to TRBD1. CDR1 is SGHNT and CDR2 is YENEEA in the germline V gene. V trimming: 1 base; J trimming: 8 bases; junction bases outside the gene matches: 4. The CDR3 is made up of 15 amino acids.

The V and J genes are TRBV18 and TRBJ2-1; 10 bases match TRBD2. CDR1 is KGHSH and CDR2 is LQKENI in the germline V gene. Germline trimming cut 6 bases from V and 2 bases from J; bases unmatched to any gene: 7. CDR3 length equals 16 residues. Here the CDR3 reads CASSPPSGRPYNEQFF. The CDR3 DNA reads TGTGCCAGCTCCCCTCCTAGCGGGAGACCCTACAATGAGCAGTTCTTC.

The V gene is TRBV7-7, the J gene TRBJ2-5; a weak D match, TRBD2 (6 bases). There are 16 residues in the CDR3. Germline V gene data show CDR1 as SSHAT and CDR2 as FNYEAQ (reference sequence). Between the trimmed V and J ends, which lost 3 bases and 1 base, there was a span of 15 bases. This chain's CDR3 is CASSLDGGLRQETQYF. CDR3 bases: TGTGCCAGCAGCTTGGATGGGGGGTTACGCCAAGAGACCCAGTACTTC.

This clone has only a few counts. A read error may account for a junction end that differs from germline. The CDR3 DNA is TGTGCTAGCAGCTTAGGGCTAGCGGGAGGCTATGAGCAGTTCTTC. Protein product: CASSLGLAGGYEQFF. The genes are TRBV7-6 and TRBJ2-1, with 11 bases aligning to TRBD2. Germline loops: CDR1 SGHVS, CDR2 FNYEAQ. The CDR3 has 15 residues.

DNA of the CDR3: TGCAGCGTTATTAAGACAGGGGAACGGGAGAACACTGAAGCTTTCTTT. As protein: CSVIKTGERENTEAFF. The chain joins TRBV29-1 to TRBJ1-1, with TRBD1 matching over 8 bases. Germline V gene sequence: CDR1 SQVTM, CDR2 ANQGSEA. The CDR3 is 16 residues long. The trim removed 5 bases at V and 1 base at J, leaving 12 bases unmatched.

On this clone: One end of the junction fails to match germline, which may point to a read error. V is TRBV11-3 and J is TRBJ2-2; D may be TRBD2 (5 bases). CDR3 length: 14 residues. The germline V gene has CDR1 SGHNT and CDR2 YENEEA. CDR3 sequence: CASSLGLNTGELFF. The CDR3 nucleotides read TGTGCTAGCAGCCTAGGACTCAACACCGGGGAGCTGTTTTTT. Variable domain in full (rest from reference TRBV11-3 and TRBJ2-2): EAGVVQSPRYKIIEKKQPVAFWCNPISGHNTLYWYLQNLGQGPELLIRYENEEAVDDSQLPKDRFSAERLKGVDSTLKIQPAELGDSAVYLCASSLGLNTGELFFGEGSRLTVL.

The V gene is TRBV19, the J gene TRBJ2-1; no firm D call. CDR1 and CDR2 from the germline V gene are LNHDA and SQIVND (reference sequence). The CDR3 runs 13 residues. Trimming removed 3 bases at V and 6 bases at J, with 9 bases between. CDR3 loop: CASSMGSLNEQFF. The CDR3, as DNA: TGTGCCAGTAGTATGGGGTCCCTCAATGAGCAGTTCTTC.

The CDR3 nucleotides are TGCGCCAGCAGCTCTACCGGGACAGGAGTCTACGAGCAGTACTTC. Translated: CASSSTGTGVYEQYF. This chain connects TRBV5-1 to TRBJ2-7; 8 nucleotides agree with TRBD1. Trimming cost V 3 bases and J 3 bases; bases outside gene matches: 8. The CDR3 is 15 amino acids. In germline, CDR1 is SGHRS, CDR2 YFSETQ.

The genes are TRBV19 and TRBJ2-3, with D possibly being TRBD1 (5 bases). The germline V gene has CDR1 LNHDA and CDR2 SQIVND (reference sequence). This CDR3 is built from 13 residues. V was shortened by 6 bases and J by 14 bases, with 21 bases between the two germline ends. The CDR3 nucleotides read TGTGCCAGTAGGAGATATGGTCAGGGCGCAGTGTATTTT. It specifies CASRRYGQGAVYF.

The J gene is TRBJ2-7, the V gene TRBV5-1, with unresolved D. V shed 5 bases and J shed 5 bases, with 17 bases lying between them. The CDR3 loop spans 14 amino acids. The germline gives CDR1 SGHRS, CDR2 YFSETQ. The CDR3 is CASRPATPPNEQYF. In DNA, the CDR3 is TGCGCCAGCAGGCCAGCTACTCCCCCTAACGAGCAGTACTTC.